This entry is about one T cell receptor beta chain. Germline lookup yields CDR1 MNHEY and CDR2 SVGEGT. V lost 2 bases to trimming and J lost 2 bases, with 9 bases between them. The CDR3 consists of 14 residues. This entry is derived from a study of blood T cell repertoires in COVID-19. Overall study: Donors in the United States, Italy and Spain gave samples during acute or convalescent COVID-19. Nucleic acid was either cDNA or gDNA, and it came from T cells, B-cell-depleted T cells, or PBMCs.

The authors' processing: Estimation of nucleated cell counts relied on the amplification of reference gene primers. The repertoire was sequenced with immunoSEQ multiplex PCR; TCRdb's copy has only in-frame clones and lacks some. V and J calls and clone size come straight from that table; D and trimming were deduced from the DNA. This sample yields about 50,000 clones, of which 80% to 90% are seen a single time; around 4.9% belongs to the top ten. Sequences were obtained from peripheral blood. The sequence came from a human donor in a cohort sampled during active COVID-19. The V call is TRBV6-2 or TRBV6-3, the J call TRBJ1-2; D gene unclear. CDR3 coding DNA: TGTGCCAGCAGTTACCCTAGGCGGAACTATGGCTACACCTTC. Translated, it gives CASSYPRRNYGYTF.